A selection of T cell receptor beta chains follows, all from one sample in a study of blood T cell repertoires in COVID-19. Libraries were prepared by immunoSEQ multiplex PCR; TCRdb keeps only in-frame clonotypes and omits some of them. The sample lists a few hundred thousand clones, about nine tenths occurring once. Sequencing was performed on peripheral blood. These receptors came from a woman in her sixties or seventies with acute or convalescent COVID-19. Both conserved end residues are part of each CDR3. D genes are given only for firm matches. Size is omitted from some rows. Given values are once, few, many or a class for expanded clones.

len,abundance,d_gene,v_gene,j_gene,CDR3aa,CDR3nt
14,-,-,TRBV28,TRBJ1-2,CASTLGQSRYGYTF,TGTGCCAGCACCTTGGGCCAGTCCCGCTATGGCTACACCTTC
14,once,-,TRBV4-3,TRBJ1-2,CASSQATANYGYTF,TGCGCCAGCAGCCAAGCTACGGCTAACTATGGCTACACCTTC
11,-,TRBD1,TRBV11-2,TRBJ2-7,CASSFRTGKYF,TGTGCCAGCAGCTTCCGGACAGGAAAGTACTTC
13,-,-,TRBV5-8,TRBJ1-2,CASSHGGIYGYTF,TGTGCCAGCAGCCATGGGGGCATCTATGGCTACACCTTC
15,-,-,TRBV5-4,TRBJ2-1,CASRLRGASYNEQFF,TGTGCCAGCAGGCTCCGGGGGGCTTCCTACAATGAGCAGTTCTTC
13,-,-,TRBV12-3/TRBV12-4,TRBJ1-2,CASNSLGDYGYTF,TGTGCCAGCAACTCTCTCGGGGACTATGGCTACACCTTC
13,once,-,TRBV2,TRBJ1-2,CASSESPGYGYTF,TGTGCCAGCAGTGAAAGCCCAGGCTATGGCTACACCTTC
13,-,-,TRBV27,TRBJ1-1,CASSSLYGTEAFF,TGTGCCAGCAGTTCCCTCTACGGTACTGAAGCTTTCTTT
19,-,-,TRBV27,TRBJ2-1,CASSFIGGGRRGIYNEQFF,TGTGCCAGCAGTTTTATTGGAGGGGGTAGGCGGGGGATCTACAATGAGCAGTTCTTC
12,-,TRBD1,TRBV10-3,TRBJ1-2,CAISDQGDGYTF,TGTGCCATCAGTGACCAGGGGGACGGCTACACCTTC
17,-,TRBD2,TRBV7-9,TRBJ2-1,CASSLGGSGGNYNEQFF,TGTGCCAGCAGCTTAGGGGGGAGCGGGGGAAACTACAATGAGCAGTTCTTC
16,-,-,TRBV18,TRBJ1-6,CASSPTTGGRNSPLHF,TGTGCCAGCTCACCAACGACGGGGGGCCGGAATTCACCCCTCCACTTT
15,-,-,TRBV5-1,TRBJ1-3,CASSPSGGTGNTIYF,TGCGCCAGCAGCCCCTCGGGGGGAACGGGAAACACCATATATTTT
14,-,-,TRBV7-9,TRBJ1-4,CASSEAATNEKLFF,TGTGCCAGCAGCGAAGCGGCAACTAATGAAAAACTGTTTTTT
15,-,TRBD2,TRBV7-9,TRBJ2-5,CASSRFSSGQETQYF,TGTGCCAGCAGCCGGTTCTCTAGCGGACAAGAGACCCAGTACTTC
15,-,TRBD1,TRBV18,TRBJ1-5,CASSPTGTVNQPQHF,TGTGCCAGCTCACCGACCGGGACAGTTAATCAGCCCCAGCATTTT
14,-,-,TRBV6-2/TRBV6-3,TRBJ2-7,CASSYFLASYEQYF,TGTGCCAGCAGTTACTTCCTAGCCTCCTACGAGCAGTACTTC
14,-,TRBD2,TRBV28,TRBJ2-7,CASRSTSGYYEQYF,TGTGCCAGCAGGTCGACTAGCGGGTACTACGAGCAGTACTTC
12,-,TRBD1,TRBV29-1,TRBJ2-5,CSVNRGPETQYF,TGCAGCGTAAACAGGGGGCCAGAGACCCAGTACTTC
15,-,TRBD2,TRBV28,TRBJ2-7,CASSSPRGGVYEQYF,TGTGCCAGCAGTTCCCCCCGGGGGGGAGTCTACGAGCAGTACTTC
15,-,-,TRBV19,TRBJ2-1,CASSIVRQGINEQFF,TGTGCCAGTAGTATAGTTCGGCAGGGAATCAATGAGCAGTTCTTC
14,-,-,TRBV2,TRBJ1-4,CASSGAPANEKLFF,TGTGCCAGCAGTGGGGCGCCTGCTAATGAAAAACTGTTTTTT
18,-,-,TRBV5-6,TRBJ1-5,CASSLAREGFYSNQPQHF,TGTGCCAGCAGCTTGGCGCGGGAAGGGTTTTATAGCAATCAGCCCCAGCATTTT
15,-,-,TRBV27,TRBJ2-1,CASSFRQGFYNEQFF,TGTGCCAGCAGTTTTCGTCAGGGATTCTACAATGAGCAGTTCTTC
15,-,-,TRBV6-5,TRBJ1-2,CASSTPGSINYGYTF,TGTGCCAGCAGTACCCCGGGGTCTATTAACTATGGCTACACCTTC
14,-,-,TRBV5-1,TRBJ1-1,CASSSDSSRTEAFF,TGCGCCAGCAGCTCGGACAGTTCTCGCACTGAAGCTTTCTTT
16,-,-,TRBV28,TRBJ1-5,CASRTPSGGPNQPQHF,TGTGCCAGCAGAACCCCGAGCGGCGGCCCCAATCAGCCCCAGCATTTT
13,-,TRBD1,TRBV24-1,TRBJ1-1,CATSESGTVDAFF,TGTGCCACCAGTGAATCCGGGACAGTGGACGCTTTCTTT
15,-,-,TRBV7-2,TRBJ1-6,CASSLQFLQDSPLHF,TGTGCCAGCAGCTTACAGTTCCTACAGGATTCACCCCTCCACTTT
15,-,TRBD1,TRBV5-1,TRBJ2-1,CASSLDDRVGNEQFF,TGCGCCAGCAGCTTGGATGACAGGGTAGGGAATGAGCAGTTCTTC
13,-,-,TRBV5-8,TRBJ1-2,CASSSQDNYGYTF,TGTGCCAGCAGCTCCCAGGATAACTATGGCTACACCTTC
15,-,-,TRBV11-2,TRBJ1-4,CASSPGRAGREKLFF,TGTGCCAGCAGCCCCGGGAGGGCGGGTCGGGAAAAACTGTTTTTT
13,-,-,TRBV7-6,TRBJ2-7,CASSPRNSYEQYF,TGTGCCAGCAGCCCGCGTAATTCCTACGAGCAGTACTTC
13,-,-,TRBV7-9,TRBJ1-4,CASSPTVNEKLFF,TGTGCCAGCAGCCCCACTGTTAATGAAAAACTGTTTTTT
14,-,-,TRBV6-5,TRBJ2-5,CASSYSPGSETQYF,TGTGCCAGCAGTTACAGCCCGGGAAGCGAGACCCAGTACTTC
14,-,-,TRBV7-9,TRBJ1-5,CASSLVGVNQPQHF,TGTGCCAGCAGCTTAGTCGGAGTGAATCAGCCCCAGCATTTT
15,once,TRBD2,TRBV4-1,TRBJ2-1,CASSQGSGNYNEQFF,TGCGCCAGCAGCCAAGGTAGCGGGAACTACAATGAGCAGTTCTTC
17,-,-,TRBV3-1/TRBV3-2,TRBJ1-3,CASSQEFRNPAGNTIYF,TGTGCCAGCAGCCAAGAGTTCAGGAATCCTGCTGGAAACACCATATATTTT
14,-,-,TRBV10-3,TRBJ1-2,CASRPGQIFYGYTF,TGTGCCAGCCGCCCAGGACAGATTTTCTATGGCTACACCTTC
14,-,TRBD1,TRBV5-6,TRBJ2-7,CASGSGTVLAEQYF,TGTGCCAGCGGATCCGGGACAGTCCTAGCCGAGCAGTACTTC
12,-,TRBD1,TRBV12-3/TRBV12-4,TRBJ2-2,CASSYGTAKLFF,TGTGCCAGCAGTTACGGGACAGCGAAGCTGTTTTTT
17,-,-,TRBV5-1,TRBJ2-1,CASSLVSGVPAYNEQFF,TGCGCCAGCAGCTTGGTTTCAGGGGTCCCGGCCTACAATGAGCAGTTCTTC
13,-,TRBD1,TRBV19,TRBJ1-4,CASRKGAHEKLFF,TGTGCCAGTAGAAAGGGGGCGCATGAAAAACTGTTTTTT
15,-,-,TRBV27,TRBJ2-1,CASSLPGISYNEQFF,TGTGCCAGCAGTTTACCGGGTATCTCCTACAATGAGCAGTTCTTC
19,once,TRBD2,TRBV11-3,TRBJ2-7,CASSLDPGLASMSSYEQYF,TGTGCCAGCAGCTTGGACCCGGGACTAGCGTCGATGAGCTCCTACGAGCAGTACTTC
17,-,TRBD1,TRBV4-3,TRBJ1-4,CASSQAGGTVVNEKLFF,TGCGCCAGCAGCCAGGCCGGCGGGACAGTAGTAAATGAAAAACTGTTTTTT
16,-,-,TRBV10-3,TRBJ2-2,CAISASWGLNTGELFF,TGTGCCATCAGTGCCTCGTGGGGGCTAAACACCGGGGAGCTGTTTTTT
14,-,TRBD1,TRBV19,TRBJ1-5,CASSPTGGNQPQHF,TGTGCCAGTAGTCCCACAGGGGGCAATCAGCCCCAGCATTTT
17,-,-,TRBV6-2/TRBV6-3,TRBJ1-1,CASSYSIARGDDTEAFF,TGTGCCAGCAGTTACTCGATTGCCCGGGGGGACGACACTGAAGCTTTCTTT
15,-,TRBD1,TRBV6-5,TRBJ2-2,CASSRDRGSTGELFF,TGTGCCAGCAGTCGGGACAGGGGGTCCACCGGGGAGCTGTTTTTT
15,-,TRBD1,TRBV19,TRBJ1-2,CASSILTGGSSGYTF,TGTGCCAGTAGTATTCTCACAGGGGGCTCCTCCGGCTACACCTTC
15,once,TRBD2,TRBV2,TRBJ2-2,CASRVLAGNTGELFF,TGTGCCAGCAGGGTTCTAGCGGGAAACACCGGGGAGCTGTTTTTT